The following is a T cell receptor (beta chain) sequence with its context. Its specificity is unknown. These data belong to a study of cytomegalovirus exposure and HLA in healthy donors. For the study at large: A later analysis reported the same platform for the roughly 110 validation repertoires and the approximately 700 first-cohort repertoires.

Here immunoSEQ multiplex PCR was the method, and the copy in TCRdb shows in-frame clones only, minus some. The repertoire holds 200,000 to 250,000 clones, with around 86% as singletons. The study, taken as a whole, reports: A list of approximately 160 TCR beta chains associated with cytomegalovirus was given. Subsequent analysis found a tendency for first-cohort TCR clusters to co-occur within the 100 to 150 validation repertoires.

V lost 3 bases and J lost 6; bases outside the gene matches: 4. In germline, CDR1 is MDHEN, CDR2 SYDVKM. The CDR3 length is 14 residues. The chain recombines TRBV28 with TRBJ1-5; 8 bases line up with TRBD1. Sequencing used PBMCs. This receptor was obtained from a woman aged 18-30 years in good health and CMV-seropositive. This chain's CDR3 is CASSFQGAGQPQHF. The CDR3 region has the DNA TGTGCCAGCAGTTTTCAGGGGGCAGGTCAGCCCCAGCATTTT.